Below are 26 T cell receptor beta chains sequenced from a single sample in a study of cytomegalovirus exposure and HLA in healthy donors. The PCR contained 60 Vbeta and 13 Jbeta primers. Profiling relied on immunoSEQ multiplex PCR, and the TCRdb table lists in-frame clones only, not all of them. The table includes more than 150,000 clones, around 72% detected once. The sample was PBMCs. The source of these receptors is a woman in her thirties or forties in good health and CMV-seropositive.

This sequence joins TRBV19 and TRBJ1-1; D is uncertain. Germline assignment: CDR1 LNHDA and CDR2 SQIVND (reference sequence). V lost 0 bases and J lost 0, with 17 bases in between. The CDR3 is made up of 18 amino acids. The CDR3 sequence is CASSIDHTSRPMNTEAFF. CDR3 nucleotide sequence: TGTGCCAGTAGTATAGATCATACAAGCAGGCCCATGAACACTGAAGCTTTCTTT.

The V call is TRBV28, the J call TRBJ2-2, with D possibly matching TRBD2 (6 bases). The length of the CDR3 is 15 residues. The ends were cut back, 4 bases at V and 1 base at J, with 10 bases in the middle. CDR1 MDHEN and CDR2 SYDVKM come from the germline V gene. CDR3 region: CASSSGGMNTGELFF. The DNA for the CDR3 is TGTGCCAGCAGTTCTGGGGGGATGAACACCGGGGAGCTGTTTTTT.

This clone was observed a few times. Other DNA sequences of this sample code for an identical CDR3. The V and J genes are TRBV5-1 and TRBJ2-2; D may be TRBD2 (7 bases). Germline lookup yields CDR1 SGHRS and CDR2 YFSETQ. The CDR3 length is 15 residues. V lost 4 bases, J lost 0 bases, and 10 bases lay in between. CDR3 sequence: CASSLGGANTGELFF. CDR3 bases: TGCGCCAGCAGCCTAGGGGGGGCGAACACCGGGGAGCTGTTTTTT.

This chain connects TRBV7-3 to TRBJ1-1; TRBD1 might be the D (6 bases). The CDR3 has 13 amino acids. V gave up 5 bases and J gave up 5 bases, with 12 bases separating them. Germline lookup yields CDR1 SGHTA and CDR2 FQGTGA. The DNA for the CDR3 is TGTGCCAGCAGCCAGGGGACGGGGACTGAAGCTTTCTTT. As protein: CASSQGTGTEAFF.

The rearrangement uses TRBV30 and TRBJ2-1; D remains unclear. V shed 2 bases and J shed 6 bases, with 17 bases lying between them. The germline V gene has CDR1 GTSNPN and CDR2 SVGIG (reference sequence). The CDR3 has 15 amino acids. The CDR3: CAWSIPTGLSNEQFF. CDR3 DNA: TGTGCCTGGAGTATTCCTACGGGTCTAAGCAATGAGCAGTTCTTC.

V is TRBV5-6 and J is TRBJ2-7; D is perhaps TRBD2 (6 bases). V shed 7 bases and J shed 2 bases, with 22 bases lying between them. This CDR3 is 16 amino acids long. Germline assignment: CDR1 SGHDT and CDR2 YYEEEE. This CDR3 reads CASLLSGDRTTYEQYF. The CDR3 nucleotides read TGTGCCAGCCTCCTTTCGGGAGACAGAACGACCTACGAGCAGTACTTC.

The V and J genes are TRBV15 and TRBJ1-1; maybe TRBD1 (5 bases). The CDR3 sequence is 17 residues long. The germline CDR1 and CDR2 sequences are LNHNV and YYDKDF (reference sequence). V was trimmed by 0 bases and J by 4 bases, leaving 18 bases between them. The CDR3 sequence: CATSRDRGVAGGTEAFF. The CDR3 DNA follows: TGTGCCACCAGCAGAGATCGAGGGGTAGCGGGTGGCACTGAAGCTTTCTTT.

V usage is TRBV9 and J usage is TRBJ2-5; 7 nucleotides match TRBD1. V lost 4 bases to trimming and J lost 4 bases; unmatched junction nucleotides: 10. This CDR3 has 15 amino acids. CDR1 and CDR2 from the germline V gene are SGDLS and YYNGEE. CDR3 bases: TGTGCCAGCAGCCCGCGACAGGGAATGCTAGAGACCCAGTACTTC. This sequence encodes CASSPRQGMLETQYF.

The chain combines TRBV5-1 with TRBJ2-1, with D maybe TRBD1 (6 bases). This CDR3 is 15 amino acids long. Germline V gene data show CDR1 as SGHRS and CDR2 as YFSETQ. V was clipped by 4 bases and J by 4 bases, with 15 bases between them. CDR3 DNA: TGCGCCAGCAGCGGCCTCGGGACACAGTACAATGAGCAGTTCTTC. Amino acid sequence: CASSGLGTQYNEQFF.

The V and J genes are TRBV5-1 and TRBJ1-2, with 7 nucleotides matching TRBD1. The J segment lost 5 bases and the V segment lost 3 bases, leaving 1 base of the junction unmatched. From germline, CDR1 is SGHRS and CDR2 YFSETQ. The CDR3 is 12 amino acids. CDR3 protein: CASSSGQYGYTF. DNA of the CDR3: TGCGCCAGCAGCTCGGGACAGTATGGCTACACCTTC.

The chain uses TRBV7-2 and TRBJ1-2, with D uncertain. The germline V gene has CDR1 SGHTA and CDR2 FQGNSA. Trimming removed 3 bases at V and 4 bases at J, with 9 bases between. This CDR3 is built from 13 residues. The CDR3 loop reads CASSFSQSYGYTF. Written as DNA, the CDR3 is TGTGCCAGCAGCTTCTCTCAGTCCTATGGCTACACCTTC.

Only a few counts were recorded for this clone. V gene TRBV2 combines with J gene TRBJ1-2, with D perhaps matching TRBD1 (6 bases). This CDR3 contains 14 residues. Germline V gene lookup returns CDR1 SNHLY and CDR2 FYNNEI. Trimming cost V 8 bases and J 5 bases, with 18 bases left between them. CDR3 DNA: TGTGCCAGCGAGTTCCAGGCGCAGGGGTATGGCTACACCTTC. Its protein is CASEFQAQGYGYTF. The full variable domain, rest sourced from reference TRBV2 and TRBJ1-2, is EPEVTQTPSHQVTQMGQEVILRCVPISNHLYFYWYRQILGQKVEFLVSFYNNEISEKSEIFDDQFSVERPDGSNFTLKIRSTKLEDSAMYFCASEFQAQGYGYTFGSGTRLTVV.

The chain has TRBV9 and TRBJ1-5; weak D call: TRBD1 (6 bases). The CDR3 loop spans 15 amino acids. Trimming pared 4 bases from V and 0 bases from J, leaving 11 bases between. Germline V gene sequence: CDR1 SGDLS, CDR2 YYNGEE. This CDR3 reads CASSTQGYSNQPQHF. In DNA, the CDR3 is TGTGCCAGCAGCACGCAGGGGTATAGCAATCAGCCCCAGCATTTT.

The CDR3 loop reads CAWLPPPALAGAYEQYF. CDR3 in DNA: TGTGCCTGGCTCCCGCCCCCCGCACTAGCGGGGGCATACGAGCAGTACTTC. This chain joins TRBV30 and TRBJ2-7; 11 nucleotides align to TRBD2. This CDR3 is 17 amino acids long. V was pared by 5 bases and J by 4 bases, with 16 bases of the junction left unmatched. Germline V lookup: CDR1 GTSNPN, CDR2 SVGIG (reference sequence).

V gene TRBV5-1 combines with J gene TRBJ1-6; the D is unclear. This CDR3 is 18 amino acids long. Germline V lookup: CDR1 SGHRS, CDR2 YFSETQ. V lost 1 base, J lost 0 bases, and 14 bases lay in between. This CDR3 reads CASSLTYRGSSYNSPLHF. The CDR3 DNA follows: TGCGCCAGCAGCTTGACGTATCGGGGTAGCTCCTATAATTCACCCCTCCACTTT.

This clone was counted a single time. The V and J genes are TRBV7-2 and TRBJ1-5; D might be TRBD1 (6 bases). Germline V gives CDR1 SGHTA, CDR2 FQGNSA. V dropped 5 bases and J dropped 4 bases, with 6 bases sitting between them. The CDR3 covers 12 residues. CDR3 residues: CASSDRNQPQHF. The CDR3 nucleotides read TGTGCCAGCAGCGACAGGAATCAGCCCCAGCATTTT. Combining the CDR3 with reference TRBV7-2 and TRBJ1-5 gives the whole variable domain GAGVSQSPSNKVTEKGKDVELRCDPISGHTALYWYRQSLGQGLEFLIYFQGNSAPDKSGLPSDRFSAERTGGSVSTLTIQRTQQEDSAVYLCASSDRNQPQHFGDGTRLSIL.

The CDR3 loop is CASSATSGDNEQFF. The CDR3 DNA follows: TGTGCCAGCAGTGCTACTAGCGGGGACAATGAGCAGTTCTTC. The V gene is TRBV6-1, the J gene TRBJ2-1; 10 bases match TRBD2. Trimming cost V 4 bases and J 5 bases; bases outside gene matches: 2. Looked up from germline, CDR1 is MNHNS and CDR2 is SASEGT. This CDR3 is built from 14 residues.

The chain recombines TRBV7-9 with TRBJ2-3, with D possibly TRBD1 on 6 matching bases. V lost 4 bases and J lost 1, with 18 bases in between. The CDR3 covers 17 residues. Germline V gene data show CDR1 as SEHNR and CDR2 as FQNEAQ (reference sequence). Written as DNA, the CDR3 is TGTGCCAGCAGCTACCCGCTGGGGGCCCTACGCACAGATACGCAGTATTTT. This translates into CASSYPLGALRTDTQYF.

This clone has more than one count but fewer than ten. The genes are TRBV4-3 and TRBJ2-7; 9 bases match TRBD1. The length of the CDR3 is 15 residues. Per the germline V gene, CDR1 is LGHNA and CDR2 is YSLEER. Trimming at V came to 0 bases and at J to 2 bases, leaving 2 bases not matched to a gene. DNA of the CDR3: TGCGCCAGCAGCCAAGACCGACAGGGGGCCTACGAGCAGTACTTC. It encodes CASSQDRQGAYEQYF.

This clone was counted once. J is TRBJ1-3 and V is TRBV7-9; TRBD1 is a possible D gene (5 bases). V lost 2 bases and J lost 10, with 15 bases in between. Germline V gene sequence: CDR1 SEHNR, CDR2 FQNEAQ (reference sequence). The CDR3 sequence is 14 residues long. CDR3 protein: CASSLLKTGGTIYF. The CDR3 DNA is TGTGCCAGCAGCTTACTTAAGACCGGGGGGACCATATATTTT.

The chain combines TRBV9 with TRBJ1-3; D possibly corresponds to TRBD1 (5 bases). The germline CDR1 and CDR2 sequences are SGDLS and YYNGEE. The CDR3 runs 16 residues. Trimming left V 2 bases short and J 4 bases short, with 16 bases between. This CDR3 reads CASSVSGPEGGNTIYF. For the CDR3, the DNA is TGTGCCAGCAGCGTCTCCGGGCCGGAGGGGGGAAACACCATATATTTT.

The chain combines TRBV6-5 with TRBJ1-2; 7 bases agree with TRBD1. With 4 bases clipped from V and 2 bases from J, the junction kept 7 bases outside the gene matches. Germline V gives CDR1 MNHEY, CDR2 SVGAGI. The CDR3 is 15 amino acids. The CDR3 is CASSFRTGPNYGYTF. For the CDR3, the DNA is TGTGCCAGCAGTTTCAGGACAGGTCCGAACTATGGCTACACCTTC.

V and J are TRBV5-6 and TRBJ2-7, with 8 bases aligning to TRBD1. The CDR3 extends over 13 amino acids. Looked up from germline, CDR1 is SGHDT and CDR2 is YYEEEE. V dropped 5 bases and J dropped 2; count of bases not matched to a gene: 3. The CDR3 protein is CASRTGQAYEQYF. The DNA for the CDR3 is TGTGCCAGCAGAACGGGACAGGCCTACGAGCAGTACTTC. The full variable domain, its missing parts supplied by reference TRBV5-6 and TRBJ2-7, is DAGVTQSPTHLIKTRGQQVTLRCSPKSGHDTVSWYQQALGQGPQFIFQYYEEEERQRGNFPDRFSGHQFPNYSSELNVNALLLGDSALYLCASRTGQAYEQYFGPGTRLTVT.

In its sample, this clone was seen a few times. Different DNA sequences within this sample yield the same CDR3. The chain couples TRBV25-1 to TRBJ1-6; 8 bases are shared with TRBD1. This CDR3 has 14 amino acids. The V gene's germline CDR1 is MGHDK and CDR2 SYGVNS. V gave up 8 bases and J gave up 4 bases; unmatched junction bases: 4. CDR3 DNA: TGTGCCAGCTCTGGGACAGGATATAATTCACCCCTCCACTTT. Amino acid sequence: CASSGTGYNSPLHF.

V usage is TRBV10-3 and J usage is TRBJ1-3; no definite D call. The V and J ends lost 10 bases and 3 bases respectively, with 16 bases between them. CDR1 is ENHRY and CDR2 is SYGVKD in the germline V gene. This CDR3 contains 14 residues. CDR3 sequence: CATGRTDFGNTIYF. The CDR3 coding sequence is TGTGCCACAGGCCGAACAGATTTTGGAAACACCATATATTTT.

The J gene is TRBJ2-7, the V gene TRBV5-1, with D hard to call. V shed 1 base and J shed 2 bases, with 10 bases lying between them. The CDR3 consists of 14 residues. Germline V CDR1 and CDR2: SGHRS, YFSETQ. CDR3 in amino acids: CASSLSPIPYEQYF. DNA of the CDR3: TGCGCCAGCAGCTTGTCTCCTATTCCCTACGAGCAGTACTTC.